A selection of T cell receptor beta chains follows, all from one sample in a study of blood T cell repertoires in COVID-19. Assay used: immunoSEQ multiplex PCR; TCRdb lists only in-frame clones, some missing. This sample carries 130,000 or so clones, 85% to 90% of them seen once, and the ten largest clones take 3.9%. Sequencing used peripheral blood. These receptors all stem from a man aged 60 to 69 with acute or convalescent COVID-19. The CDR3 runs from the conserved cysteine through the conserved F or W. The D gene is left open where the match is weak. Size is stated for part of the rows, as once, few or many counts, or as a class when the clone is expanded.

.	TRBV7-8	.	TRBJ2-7	CASSRREYEQYF	TGTGCCAGCAGCCGACGGGAGTACGAGCAGTACTTC
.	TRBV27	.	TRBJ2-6	CASSLAGSGANVLTF	TGTGCCAGCAGTTTAGCGGGCTCTGGGGCCAACGTCCTGACTTTC
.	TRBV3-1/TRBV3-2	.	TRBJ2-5	CASSRAGQETQYF	TGTGCCAGCAGCCGGGCAGGACAAGAGACCCAGTACTTC
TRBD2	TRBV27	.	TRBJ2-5	CASSPYPGGRTQYF	TGTGCCAGCAGTCCCTACCCGGGGGGGCGGACCCAGTACTTC
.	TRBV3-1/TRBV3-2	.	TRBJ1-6	CASSQEALPSPLHF	TGTGCCAGCAGCCAAGAGGCCTTACCATCACCCCTCCACTTT
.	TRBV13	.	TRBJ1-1	CASSFHTDTEAFF	TGTGCCAGCAGCTTCCATACAGATACTGAAGCTTTCTTT
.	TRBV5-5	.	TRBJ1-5	CASSIGTPDQPQHF	TGTGCCAGCAGCATAGGGACTCCCGATCAGCCCCAGCATTTT
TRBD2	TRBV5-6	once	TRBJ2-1	CASSARDYPYNEQFF	TGTGCCAGCAGCGCCCGGGACTACCCCTATAATGAGCAGTTCTTC
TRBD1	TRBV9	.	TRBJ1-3	CASSSSRTGAGNTIYF	TGTGCCAGCAGTTCTTCCCGGACAGGGGCTGGAAACACCATATATTTT
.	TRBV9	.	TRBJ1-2	CASSEGTDGYTF	TGTGCCAGCAGCGAAGGAACAGATGGCTACACCTTC
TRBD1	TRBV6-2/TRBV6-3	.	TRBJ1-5	CASSYTGGVRQPQHF	TGTGCCAGCAGTTACACAGGGGGCGTTCGTCAGCCCCAGCATTTT
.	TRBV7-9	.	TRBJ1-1	CASSSRTNEAFF	TGTGCCAGCAGCTCCAGAACAAATGAAGCTTTCTTT
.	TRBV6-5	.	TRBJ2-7	CASSYNTASYEQYF	TGTGCCAGCAGCTATAATACAGCTTCCTACGAGCAGTACTTC
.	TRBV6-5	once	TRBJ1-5	CASRPGFGQPQHF	TGTGCCAGCAGGCCAGGGTTCGGTCAGCCCCAGCATTTT
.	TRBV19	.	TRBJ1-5	CASSIGSDRDQPQHF	TGTGCCAGTAGTATAGGAAGCGATCGGGATCAGCCCCAGCATTTT
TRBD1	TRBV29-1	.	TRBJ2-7	CSVERDSSSGQYF	TGCAGCGTTGAAAGGGACAGTTCCTCTGGGCAGTACTTC
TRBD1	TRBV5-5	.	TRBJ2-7	CASNLDGQGAEQYF	TGTGCCAGCAACTTGGATGGACAGGGGGCCGAGCAGTACTTC
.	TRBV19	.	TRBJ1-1	CASSAQGVGTEAFF	TGTGCCAGTAGCGCTCAAGGGGTGGGAACTGAAGCTTTCTTT
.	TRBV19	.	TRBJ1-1	CASSITGAEAFF	TGTGCCAGTAGTATAACGGGGGCTGAAGCTTTCTTT
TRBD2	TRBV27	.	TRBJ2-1	CASSRLARTYNEQFF	TGTGCCAGCAGTCGACTAGCGAGAACCTACAATGAGCAGTTCTTC
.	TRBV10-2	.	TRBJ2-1	CASRYSNEQFF	TGCGCCAGCAGATATAGCAATGAGCAGTTCTTC
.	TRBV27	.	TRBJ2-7	CASSHTRYYDEQYF	TGTGCCAGCAGCCATACCCGATACTACGACGAGCAGTACTTC
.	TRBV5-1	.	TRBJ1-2	CASSLFEGRDGYTF	TGCGCCAGCAGCTTATTCGAGGGCCGCGATGGCTACACCTTC
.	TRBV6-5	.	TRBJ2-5	CASRPIPRGTQYF	TGTGCCAGCAGACCTATACCGCGAGGGACCCAGTACTTC
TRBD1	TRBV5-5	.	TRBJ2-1	CASSFDRGLTHEQFF	TGTGCCAGCAGCTTTGACAGGGGGCTAACCCATGAGCAGTTCTTC
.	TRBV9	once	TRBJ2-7	CASSGGLDLSYEQYF	TGTGCCAGCAGCGGGGGACTGGACCTTTCCTACGAGCAGTACTTC
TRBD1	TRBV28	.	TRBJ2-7	CASFQTGTNEQYF	TGTGCCAGCTTTCAGACAGGGACGAACGAGCAGTACTTC